This T cell receptor beta chain was recorded in a study of response to subunit inactivated influenza vaccine. This clonotype was seen ten or more times. Its specificity is unknown. TCRdb re-called the RT-PCR reads with MiXCR, one entry per CDR3 protein. The repertoire holds approximately 480,000 distinct CDR3 sequences, with approximately 10% as singletons. CDR3 length: 14 amino acids. Notes on the study in general: Authors suggested each seasonal influenza vaccination recruits few new T cells.

Material: PBMCs from blood, obtained about 6 weeks after vaccination. The source of this sequence is a man aged 50 or older who received an inactivated influenza vaccine. The chain couples TRBV21-1 to TRBJ2-5; the table names TRBD1, a call not compared with the DNA. TRBV21-1 is described as a pseudogene. CDR3 DNA: TGTGCCAGCAGCAATGGACAGGAATGCGAGACCCAGTACTTC. Residues: CASSNGQECETQYF.